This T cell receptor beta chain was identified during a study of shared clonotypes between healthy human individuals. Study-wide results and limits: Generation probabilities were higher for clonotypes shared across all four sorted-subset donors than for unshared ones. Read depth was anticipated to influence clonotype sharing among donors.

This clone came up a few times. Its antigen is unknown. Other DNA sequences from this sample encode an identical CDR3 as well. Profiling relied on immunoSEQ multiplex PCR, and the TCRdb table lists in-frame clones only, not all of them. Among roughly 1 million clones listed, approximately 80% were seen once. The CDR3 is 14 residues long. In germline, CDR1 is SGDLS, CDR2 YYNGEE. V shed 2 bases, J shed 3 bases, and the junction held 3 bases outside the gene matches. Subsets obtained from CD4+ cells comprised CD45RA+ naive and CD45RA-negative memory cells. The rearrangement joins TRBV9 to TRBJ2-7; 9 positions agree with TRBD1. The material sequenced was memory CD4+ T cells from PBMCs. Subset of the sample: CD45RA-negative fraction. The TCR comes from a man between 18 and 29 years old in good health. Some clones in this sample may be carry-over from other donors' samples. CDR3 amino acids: CASSVSGQGYEQYF. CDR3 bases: TGTGCCAGCAGCGTTTCGGGACAGGGCTACGAGCAGTACTTC.